These 27 T cell receptor beta chains came from one sample sequenced in a study of beta chain features in type 1 diabetes. The whole isolated RNA underwent reverse transcription, so sequencing captured expressed TCRB transcripts. The protocol was immunoSEQ multiplex PCR, while the TCRdb copy is restricted to in-frame clones and leaves out a portion. The sample holds 810,000 or so clones, 17% seen once. Sequenced input: naive CD4+ T cells from blood. These receptors were taken from a woman aged 18-29 years in good health.

In regard to this clone: The sample has other DNA sequences that encode this CDR3 too. This sequence joins TRBV9 and TRBJ2-5; unclear D gene. V lost 0 bases and J lost 5, with 8 bases in between. In germline, CDR1 is SGDLS, CDR2 YYNGEE. This CDR3 has 13 amino acids. CDR3 DNA sequence: TGTGCCAGCAGCGTAGGGAGCTTCGAGACCCAGTACTTC. Translated: CASSVGSFETQYF.

This chain joins TRBV28 and TRBJ1-2, with a tentative D call TRBD1 (5 bases). The germline V gene encodes CDR1 MDHEN and CDR2 SYDVKM. V lost 4 bases and J lost 3, with 18 bases in between. This CDR3 has 16 amino acids. The CDR3 reads CASSSSSALGDYGYTF. The DNA of the CDR3 is TGTGCCAGCAGTTCCTCAAGTGCTTTGGGGGACTATGGCTACACCTTC.

A few counts support this clone. This chain joins TRBV4-2 and TRBJ1-1, with TRBD1 as a possible D gene (6 bases). CDR1 and CDR2 (germline): LGHNA, YNFKEQ. The CDR3 is made up of 14 amino acids. Trimming stripped 4 bases from V and 0 bases from J, with 9 bases between. CDR3 protein: CASSLDRMNTEAFF. CDR3 DNA sequence: TGTGCCAGCAGCCTGGACAGAATGAACACTGAAGCTTTCTTT.

This chain connects TRBV4-3 to TRBJ2-5, with 9 bases aligning to TRBD2. The CDR3 covers 15 residues. Trimming cost V 1 base and J 2 bases; bases outside gene matches: 2. Germline V CDR1 and CDR2: LGHNA, YSLEER. The CDR3 here is CASSQGLAGQETQYF. In nucleotides, the CDR3 is TGCGCCAGCAGCCAAGGGCTAGCGGGGCAAGAGACCCAGTACTTC.

As to this clone: The same CDR3 arises from other DNA sequences in this sample as well. The chain uses TRBV7-9 and TRBJ1-2; 7 nucleotides agree with TRBD1. V shed 3 bases and J 4 bases; nucleotides not matched to a gene: 2. The CDR3 has 13 amino acids. Germline lookup yields CDR1 SEHNR and CDR2 FQNEAQ (reference sequence). This CDR3 reads CASSFEGAYGYTF. CDR3 bases: TGTGCCAGCAGCTTTGAGGGGGCCTATGGCTACACCTTC.

This clone was detected only a few times. The chain recombines TRBV11-2 with TRBJ1-5; D ambiguous. V dropped 0 bases and J dropped 1 base, with 7 bases sitting between them. The length of the CDR3 is 15 residues. Germline V gives CDR1 SGHAT, CDR2 FQNNGV. CDR3: CASSLEGRSNQPQHF. In DNA form, the CDR3 reads TGTGCCAGCAGCTTAGAGGGCAGAAGCAATCAGCCCCAGCATTTT.

This clone was detected a few times. This chain uses TRBV5-8 with TRBJ2-1; D gene uncertain. The length of the CDR3 is 13 residues. Trimming removed 0 bases at V and 4 bases at J, with 5 bases between. Germline CDR1 and CDR2: SGHTS and YDEGEE. In nucleotides, the CDR3 is TGTGCCAGCAGCTTGGGGGCATACAATGAGCAGTTCTTC. Translation: CASSLGAYNEQFF.

This chain uses TRBV6-1 with TRBJ1-5; possible D gene TRBD1, 5 bases. The ends were cut back, 4 bases at V and 10 bases at J, with 14 bases in the middle. The germline V gene encodes CDR1 MNHNS and CDR2 SASEGT. CDR3 size: 13 residues. The CDR3 DNA reads TGTGCCAGCAGTGGGGAGACAGCCACCCCCCAGCATTTT. This encodes CASSGETATPQHF.

This clone was seen a few times. V and J are TRBV13 and TRBJ2-7, with D perhaps TRBD1 (6 bases). The V end was cut by 6 bases, the J end by 0 bases, with 12 bases between. The CDR3 runs 14 residues. Germline V lookup: CDR1 PRHDT, CDR2 FYEKMQ (reference sequence). The CDR3: CASRQTGSSYEQYF. CDR3 bases: TGTGCCAGCAGACAGACAGGCTCCTCCTACGAGCAGTACTTC.

The chain employs TRBV5-4 and TRBJ2-2, with 10 bases that match TRBD2. The CDR3 length is 15 residues. Trimming cost V 2 bases and J 7 bases; bases outside gene matches: 5. The germline CDR1 and CDR2 sequences are SGHNT and YYREEE (reference sequence). CDR3 nucleotides: TGTGCCAGCAGCTTAGCGGGAGGGAGACTCGGGGAGCTGTTTTTT. This sequence encodes CASSLAGGRLGELFF.

The chain combines TRBV21-1 with TRBJ2-5; the table assigns TRBD1, which was not confirmed against the DNA. TRBV21-1 is marked as a pseudogene. The CDR3 consists of 15 residues. The CDR3 DNA reads as TGTGCCAGCAGCAAAGTGTGGGCCCTGGGTGAGACCCAGTACTTC. The encoded protein is CASSKVWALGETQYF.

Comment on this clone: The sample contains more than one DNA sequence encoding this CDR3. The chain employs TRBV25-1 and TRBJ1-1, with 8 bases fitting TRBD1. The CDR3 sequence is 17 residues long. Germline CDR1 is MGHDK and CDR2 is SYGVNS. The J segment lost 1 base and the V segment lost 5 bases, leaving 12 bases of the junction unmatched. The CDR3 region is CASSRRLDRGGNTEAFF. As DNA, the CDR3 is TGTGCCAGCAGTCGACGTCTCGACAGGGGAGGGAACACTGAAGCTTTCTTT.

This clone was counted between two and nine times. The V gene is TRBV19, the J gene TRBJ2-1; 8 bases align to TRBD1. Germline lookup yields CDR1 LNHDA and CDR2 SQIVND (reference sequence). This CDR3 has 13 amino acids. V lost 6 bases and J lost 6; bases outside the gene matches: 4. The DNA for the CDR3 is TGTGCCAGTAGACCGACAGGGGTCAATGAGCAGTTCTTC. It specifies CASRPTGVNEQFF.

The chain has TRBV7-2 and TRBJ2-7; 7 nucleotides line up with TRBD1. This CDR3 spans 15 amino acids. J gave up 3 bases and V 2 bases, and 7 bases lay outside the gene matches. Germline values: CDR1 SGHTA, CDR2 FQGNSA. In DNA, the CDR3 is TGTGCCAGCAGCTTATGGGGGCAGGGGGACTACGAGCAGTACTTC. Its protein is CASSLWGQGDYEQYF. The variable domain in full, completed from reference TRBV7-2 and TRBJ2-7, reads GAGVSQSPSNKVTEKGKDVELRCDPISGHTALYWYRQSLGQGLEFLIYFQGNSAPDKSGLPSDRFSAERTGGSVSTLTIQRTQQEDSAVYLCASSLWGQGDYEQYFGPGTRLTVT.

For the CDR3, the DNA is TGTGCCAGCAGTTTCTCTTTAACAAGACAGTCCTACGAGCAGTACTTC. Amino acid sequence: CASSFSLTRQSYEQYF. The V gene is TRBV28, the J gene TRBJ2-7; possibly TRBD1 for D (5 bases). Deletions cut 3 bases from V and 1 base from J, with 16 bases between. Germline V CDR1 and CDR2: MDHEN, SYDVKM. This CDR3 contains 16 residues.

CDR3 loop: CASSRGQSNQPQHF. As DNA, the CDR3 is TGTGCCAGCAGTAGGGGACAGAGCAATCAGCCCCAGCATTTT. The chain uses TRBV6-5 and TRBJ1-5, with TRBD1 identical over 7 bases. V shed 5 bases, J shed 1 base, and the junction held 2 bases outside the gene matches. Germline loops: CDR1 MNHEY, CDR2 SVGAGI. This CDR3 is built from 14 residues.

A single count supports this clone. This CDR3 is CASSRRTGFTDTQYF. The CDR3 region has the DNA TGTGCCAGCAGCCGTCGGACAGGATTCACAGATACGCAGTATTTT. The chain has TRBV5-6 and TRBJ2-3; 7 positions match TRBD1. J was trimmed by 2 bases and V by 4 bases; bases with no gene match: 7. CDR1 and CDR2 from the germline V gene are SGHDT and YYEEEE. The length of the CDR3 is 15 residues.

V is TRBV28 and J is TRBJ2-7; 7 nucleotides match TRBD2. V gave up 3 bases and J gave up 3 bases; unmatched junction bases: 17. The CDR3 has 18 amino acids. Germline lookup yields CDR1 MDHEN and CDR2 SYDVKM. CDR3 amino acids: CASSFRGRAGLGIYEQYF. CDR3 coding DNA: TGTGCCAGCAGTTTTAGAGGGAGGGCCGGTCTTGGGATCTACGAGCAGTACTTC.

This clone was counted a few times. This rearrangement joins TRBV10-3 to TRBJ1-3, with D unresolved. Per the germline V gene, CDR1 is ENHRY and CDR2 is SYGVKD. With 7 bases removed from V and 0 bases from J, the gap between germline ends came to 13 bases. This CDR3 spans 15 amino acids. The CDR3 nucleotides read TGTGCCATCACGCGCGAACCGGCCTCTGGAAACACCATATATTTT. Amino acid sequence: CAITREPASGNTIYF.

The chain links TRBV19 to TRBJ2-7, with D possibly being TRBD1 (6 bases). The CDR3 has 15 residues. Between the trimmed V and J ends, which lost 4 bases and 3 bases, there was a span of 16 bases. CDR1 LNHDA and CDR2 SQIVND come from the germline V gene (reference sequence). CDR3 bases: TGTGCCAGTAGTACCGCCCGGTTCAGGGGCTACGAGCAGTACTTC. Translating gives CASSTARFRGYEQYF.

The V and J genes are TRBV9 and TRBJ2-2; TRBD2 is a possible D gene (5 bases). Per the germline V gene, CDR1 is SGDLS and CDR2 is YYNGEE. The V and J ends lost 2 bases and 6 bases respectively, with 11 bases between them. This CDR3 region has 14 residues. The CDR3 reads CASSVASLPGELFF. As DNA, the CDR3 is TGTGCCAGCAGCGTGGCTAGCTTGCCCGGGGAGCTGTTTTTT.

The chain carries TRBV27 and TRBJ2-5; D remains unclear. The CDR3 extends over 19 amino acids. Trimming took off 0 bases at V and 0 bases at J, with 20 bases between the two ends. Per germline, CDR1 MNHEY and CDR2 SMNVEV (reference sequence). CDR3 in DNA: TGTGCCAGCAGTTTATCGAAATATCGGGCCCCCGCTGACCAAGAGACCCAGTACTTC. Its translation: CASSLSKYRAPADQETQYF.

The rearrangement uses TRBV11-2 and TRBJ2-5; TRBD2 matches 10 bases. V lost 2 bases, J lost 5 bases, and 11 bases stayed unmatched. The CDR3 loop spans 17 amino acids. The germline CDR1 and CDR2 sequences are SGHAT and FQNNGV. CDR3 in amino acids: CASSLWISGREVETQYF. CDR3 nucleotides: TGTGCCAGCAGCTTATGGATCAGCGGGAGGGAGGTGGAGACCCAGTACTTC.

The sample holds one count of this clone. The chain employs TRBV5-4 and TRBJ2-1, with D perhaps TRBD2 (6 bases). Trimming took off 0 bases at V and 6 bases at J, with 19 bases between the two ends. Germline CDR1 is SGHNT and CDR2 is YYREEE (reference sequence). CDR3 size: 17 residues. The CDR3 is CASSLGGGNTASNEQFF. CDR3 coding DNA: TGTGCCAGCAGCTTGGGGGGCGGGAACACCGCTTCCAATGAGCAGTTCTTC.

The chain combines TRBV14 with TRBJ1-1; TRBD1 is a possible D gene (6 bases). Trimming left V 2 bases short and J 4 bases short, with 14 bases between. There are 15 residues in the CDR3. CDR1 is SGHDN and CDR2 is FVKESK in the germline V gene. The CDR3 DNA reads as TGTGCCAGCAGCCAAAGCAGGGGAAGGGGCACTGAAGCTTTCTTT. This translates into CASSQSRGRGTEAFF.

This clone has more than one count but fewer than ten. The CDR3 sequence: CASSQERTEAFF. The CDR3 DNA follows: TGTGCCAGCAGCCAAGAGCGCACTGAAGCTTTCTTT. The rearrangement uses TRBV4-2 and TRBJ1-1; no clear D gene. In germline, CDR1 is LGHNA, CDR2 YNFKEQ. Trimming pared 0 bases from V and 4 bases from J, leaving 3 bases between. This CDR3 is built from 12 residues.

This clone was recorded a few times. The J gene is TRBJ2-1, the V gene TRBV6-1; the D is unclear. V dropped 7 bases and J dropped 6 bases, with 16 bases sitting between them. The CDR3 contains 14 residues. Germline lookup yields CDR1 MNHNS and CDR2 SASEGT. CDR3 sequence (DNA): TGTGCCAGCAACAATTGGCCCCAAAGCAATGAGCAGTTCTTC. Protein: CASNNWPQSNEQFF.